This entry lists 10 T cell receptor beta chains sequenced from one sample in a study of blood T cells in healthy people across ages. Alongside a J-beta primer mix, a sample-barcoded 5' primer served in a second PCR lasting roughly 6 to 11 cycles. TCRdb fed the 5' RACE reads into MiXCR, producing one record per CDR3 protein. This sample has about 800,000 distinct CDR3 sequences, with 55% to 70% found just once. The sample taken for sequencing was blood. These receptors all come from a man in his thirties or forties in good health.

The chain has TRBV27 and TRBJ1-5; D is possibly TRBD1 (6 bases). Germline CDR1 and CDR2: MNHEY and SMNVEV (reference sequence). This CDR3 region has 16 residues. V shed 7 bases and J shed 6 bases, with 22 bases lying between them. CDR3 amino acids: CASNPLGASEGQPQHF. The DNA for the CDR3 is TGTGCCAGCAACCCGCTGGGGGCGAGCGAGGGTCAGCCCCAGCATTTT.

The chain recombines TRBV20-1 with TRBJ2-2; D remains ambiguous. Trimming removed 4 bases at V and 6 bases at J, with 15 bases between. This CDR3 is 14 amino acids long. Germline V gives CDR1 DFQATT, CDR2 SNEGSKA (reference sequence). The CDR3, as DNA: TGCAGTGCTAACCCCCCCTCCCGTTCCGGGGAGCTGTTTTTT. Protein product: CSANPPSRSGELFF.

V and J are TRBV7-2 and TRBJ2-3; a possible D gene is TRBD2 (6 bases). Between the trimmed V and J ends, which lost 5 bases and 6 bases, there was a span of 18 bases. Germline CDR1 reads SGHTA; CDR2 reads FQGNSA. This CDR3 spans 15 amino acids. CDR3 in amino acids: CASSPPGGGADTQYF. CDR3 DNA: TGTGCCAGCAGCCCCCCCGGGGGAGGTGCTGATACGCAGTATTTT.

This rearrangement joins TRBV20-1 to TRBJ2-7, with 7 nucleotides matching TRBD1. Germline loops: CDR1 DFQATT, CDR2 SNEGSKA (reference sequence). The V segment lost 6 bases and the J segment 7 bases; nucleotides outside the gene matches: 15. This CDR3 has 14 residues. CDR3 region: CSAESGTALNEQYF. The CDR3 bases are TGCAGTGCAGAATCCGGGACAGCACTCAATGAGCAGTACTTC.

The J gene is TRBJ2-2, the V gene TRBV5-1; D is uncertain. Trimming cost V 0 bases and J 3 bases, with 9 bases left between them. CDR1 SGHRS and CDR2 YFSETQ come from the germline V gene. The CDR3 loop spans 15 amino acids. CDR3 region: CASSLDAADTGELFF. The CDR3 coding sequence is TGCGCCAGCAGCTTGGACGCCGCGGACACCGGGGAGCTGTTTTTT.

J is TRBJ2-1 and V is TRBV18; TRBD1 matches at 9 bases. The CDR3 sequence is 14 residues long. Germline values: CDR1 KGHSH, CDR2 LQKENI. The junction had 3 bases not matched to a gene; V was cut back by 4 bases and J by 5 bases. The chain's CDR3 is CASSLRDRDNEQFF. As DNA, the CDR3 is TGTGCCAGCTCACTCCGGGACAGGGACAATGAGCAGTTCTTC. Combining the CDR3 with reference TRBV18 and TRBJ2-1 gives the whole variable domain NAGVMQNPRHLVRRRGQEARLRCSPMKGHSHVYWYRQLPEEGLKFMVYLQKENIIDESGMPKERFSAEFPKEGPSILRIQQVVRGDSAAYFCASSLRDRDNEQFFGPGTRLTVL.

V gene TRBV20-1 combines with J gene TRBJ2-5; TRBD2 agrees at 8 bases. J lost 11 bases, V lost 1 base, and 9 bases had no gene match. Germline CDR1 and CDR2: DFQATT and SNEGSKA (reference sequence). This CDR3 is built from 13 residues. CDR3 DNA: TGCAGTGCTAGAGTTAGCGGGATAAATGAGCAGTACTTC. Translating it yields CSARVSGINEQYF.

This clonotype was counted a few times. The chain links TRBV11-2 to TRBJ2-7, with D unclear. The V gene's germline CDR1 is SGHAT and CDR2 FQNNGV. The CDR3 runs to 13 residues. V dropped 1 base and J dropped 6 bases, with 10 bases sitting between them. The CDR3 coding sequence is TGTGCCAGCAGCTTAGGGGTTTTCTCCGAGCAGTACTTC. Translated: CASSLGVFSEQYF.

Here the CDR3 DNA reads TGTGCCAGCAGCTTAGTAGTGTGGAACCAAGAGACCCAGTACTTC. Translating it yields CASSLVVWNQETQYF. V and J are TRBV7-2 and TRBJ2-5; no clear D. Germline values: CDR1 SGHTA, CDR2 FQGNSA. The CDR3 totals 15 residues. The V and J ends lost 1 base and 0 bases respectively, with 9 bases between them.

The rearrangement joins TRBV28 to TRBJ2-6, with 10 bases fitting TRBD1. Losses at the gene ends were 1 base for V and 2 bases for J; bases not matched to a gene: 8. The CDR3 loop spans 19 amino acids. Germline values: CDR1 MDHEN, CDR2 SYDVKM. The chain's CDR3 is CASSLFLGQGVPGANVLTF. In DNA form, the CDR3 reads TGTGCCAGCAGTTTATTCCTCGGACAGGGGGTTCCTGGGGCCAACGTCCTGACTTTC.